These 5 T cell receptor beta chains share one sample of origin, sequenced in a study of identical twins. TCRdb reprocessed the 5' RACE reads with MiXCR, giving one entry per CDR3 protein. Among approximately 300,000 distinct CDR3 sequences listed, roughly 8.6% were seen once. This same sample was also taken into another study, of yellow fever vaccine responses in identical twins.

The sample was CD8+ T cells sorted from blood. Receptors originate from a woman between 18 and 29 years old in good health.

This chain joins TRBV28 and TRBJ2-1; D is possibly TRBD2 (6 bases). V was pared by 1 base and J by 3 bases, with 10 bases between. CDR3 length: 15 amino acids. Germline V gene sequence: CDR1 MDHEN, CDR2 SYDVKM. The CDR3 loop is CASSLSADYYNEQFF. The CDR3 bases are TGTGCCAGCAGTTTATCTGCGGACTACTACAATGAGCAGTTCTTC.

This clonotype has only a few counts. The gene calls are TRBV28 and TRBJ2-1; TRBD2 matches 9 bases. Trimming cost V 0 bases and J 6 bases; bases outside gene matches: 3. Germline V lookup: CDR1 MDHEN, CDR2 SYDVKM. This CDR3 has 15 amino acids. CDR3 bases: TGTGCCAGCAGTTTATGGGCTAGCGGGACCAATGAGCAGTTCTTC. Translating it yields CASSLWASGTNEQFF.

This clonotype has just a few counts. The V and J genes are TRBV10-2 and TRBJ1-2; a possible D gene is TRBD1 (5 bases). Trimming left V 4 bases short and J 4 bases short, with 13 bases between. CDR3 length equals 14 residues. Germline lookup yields CDR1 WSHSY and CDR2 SAAADI. CDR3 nucleotide sequence: TGCGCCAGCAGTGGACAGTCAATCGGCTATGGCTACACCTTC. It specifies CASSGQSIGYGYTF.

This clonotype appeared a few times. The chain links TRBV11-2 to TRBJ2-1, with TRBD2 as a possible D gene (5 bases). Germline V lookup: CDR1 SGHAT, CDR2 FQNNGV. CDR3 size: 14 residues. V was cut by 4 bases and J by 6 bases, with 13 bases left in between. CDR3 region: CASSSRLFGNEQFF. The CDR3, as DNA: TGTGCCAGCAGCTCAAGACTATTTGGCAATGAGCAGTTCTTC.

This chain joins TRBV20-1 and TRBJ2-7, with 10 bases that match TRBD1. V was clipped by 0 bases and J by 3 bases; unmatched bases: 5. The V gene's germline CDR1 is DFQATT and CDR2 SNEGSKA (reference sequence). The CDR3 sequence is 15 residues long. CDR3 bases: TGCAGTGCTAGAGATCTCGGGACAGGGGTCTACGAGCAGTACTTC. Translating gives CSARDLGTGVYEQYF.